This T cell receptor (beta chain) was recovered during a study of graft-versus-host responses after intestinal transplantation. This clone has only one observation. The antigen remains unidentified. Clones were read by immunoSEQ multiplex PCR, and TCRdb kept only the in-frame ones, dropping some. Among around 97,000 clones listed, 90% to 95% were seen once. Germline-derived CDR1 and CDR2 are MNHNS and SASEGT. The CDR3 is made up of 15 amino acids. V gave up 6 bases and J gave up 2 bases, with 14 bases separating them. The origin of this receptor is a human donor who received an intestinal transplant. V gene TRBV6-1 combines with J gene TRBJ2-4; the D gene is possibly TRBD1 (5 bases). The source material was unstimulated CD8+ T cells sorted from spleen or lymph node cells, sampled before intestinal transplant. In DNA, the CDR3 is TGTGCCAGCAGCAAACAGGACCTACCCAAAAACATTCAGTACTTC. It translates to CASSKQDLPKNIQYF.